This passage covers 8 T cell receptor beta chains from one sample sequenced in a study of T cells in localized non-small cell lung cancer. Method: immunoSEQ multiplex PCR; TCRdb's copy keeps in-frame clones and lacks some. The sample includes around 30,000 clones, 80% to 90% of them seen just once. Sample: peripheral blood, taken before any cancer treatment. All receptors come from a male donor at least 60 years old with stage I lung adenocarcinoma.

The chain joins TRBV5-1 to TRBJ2-5, with 8 bases lining up with TRBD2. From germline, CDR1 is SGHRS and CDR2 YFSETQ. V lost 10 bases and J lost 1; bases outside the gene matches: 12. The CDR3 is 15 amino acids. The CDR3: CASSLGLAGQETQYF. The CDR3 nucleotides are TGCGCCTCCAGTCTGGGGCTAGCGGGCCAAGAGACCCAGTACTTC. Filled out from reference TRBV5-1 and TRBJ2-5, the complete variable domain reads KAGVTQTPRYLIKTRGQQVTLSCSPISGHRSVSWYQQTPGQGLQFLFEYFSETQRNKGNFPGRFSGRQFSNSRSEMNVSTLELGDSALYLCASSLGLAGQETQYFGPGTRLLVL.

This clone was detected a few times. The chain uses TRBV6-6 and TRBJ2-5; TRBD2 matches at 8 bases. J lost 5 bases, V lost 6 bases, and 8 bases had no gene match. CDR1 is MNHNY and CDR2 is SVGAGI in the germline V gene (reference sequence). This CDR3 spans 14 amino acids. The CDR3 nucleotides read TGTGCCAGCAGCCCCCGGACTAGCTCGGAGACCCAGTACTTC. Protein: CASSPRTSSETQYF.

This rearrangement joins TRBV30 to TRBJ1-6; no definite D call. Germline loops: CDR1 GTSNPN, CDR2 SVGIG (reference sequence). The V end was cut by 1 base, the J end by 2 bases, with 0 bases between. The CDR3 sequence is 12 residues long. CDR3 nucleotide sequence: TGTGCCTGGAGTGCCTATAATTCACCCCTCCACTTT. Translating it yields CAWSAYNSPLHF. Looking up the rest from reference TRBV30 and TRBJ1-6 gives the full variable domain: SQTIHQWPATLVQPVGSPLSLECTVEGTSNPNLYWYRQAAGRGLQLLFYSVGIGQISSEVPQNLSASRPQDRQFILSSKKLLLSDSGFYLCAWSAYNSPLHFGNGTRLTVT.

V usage is TRBV4-3 and J usage is TRBJ2-1, with a tentative D call TRBD1 (6 bases). The V end was cut by 0 bases, the J end by 6 bases, with 15 bases between. Germline CDR1 reads LGHNA; CDR2 reads YSLEER. There are 16 residues in the CDR3. The CDR3 sequence is CASSQENRAGFNEQFF. The CDR3 DNA follows: TGCGCCAGCAGCCAAGAGAACAGGGCAGGTTTCAATGAGCAGTTCTTC.

This clone occurred a few times. Other DNA sequences in this sample translate to the same CDR3. V usage is TRBV19 and J usage is TRBJ2-7; the match to TRBD1 covers 7 bases. CDR1 LNHDA and CDR2 SQIVND come from the germline V gene (reference sequence). V was pared by 5 bases and J by 3 bases, with 4 bases of the junction left unmatched. The CDR3 spans 13 residues. The CDR3 nucleotides read TGTGCCAGTAGTGCCGGGACAGTCTACGAGCAGTACTTC. As protein: CASSAGTVYEQYF.

This clone showed up just a few times. V gene TRBV7-9 combines with J gene TRBJ2-3; 13 bases map to TRBD2. The CDR3 has 17 residues. Germline V CDR1 and CDR2: SEHNR, FQNEAQ (reference sequence). Unmatched junction bases numbered 9, after V lost 5 bases and J lost 4 bases. CDR3: CASSPRRLAGGPDTQYF. In nucleotides, the CDR3 is TGTGCCAGCAGCCCGAGGCGACTAGCGGGGGGCCCAGATACGCAGTATTTT.

This chain joins TRBV7-9 and TRBJ2-5; TRBD2 aligns across 13 bases. This CDR3 spans 17 amino acids. CDR1 SEHNR and CDR2 FQNEAQ come from the germline V gene (reference sequence). The trim removed 5 bases at V and 7 bases at J, leaving 13 bases unmatched. DNA of the CDR3: TGTGCCAGCAGCCCCTGGACTAGCGGGGGTGCACGGGGGACCCAGTACTTC. Amino acids: CASSPWTSGGARGTQYF.

The chain combines TRBV7-8 with TRBJ2-2; the D is unclear. This CDR3 is built from 17 residues. V was trimmed by 5 bases and J by 4 bases, leaving 20 bases between them. CDR1 and CDR2 from the germline V gene are SGHVS and FQNEAQ. DNA of the CDR3: TGTGCCAGCAGCCCCGTCCCAGGAACCGGGCGCACCGGGGAGCTGTTTTTT. Translation gives CASSPVPGTGRTGELFF.